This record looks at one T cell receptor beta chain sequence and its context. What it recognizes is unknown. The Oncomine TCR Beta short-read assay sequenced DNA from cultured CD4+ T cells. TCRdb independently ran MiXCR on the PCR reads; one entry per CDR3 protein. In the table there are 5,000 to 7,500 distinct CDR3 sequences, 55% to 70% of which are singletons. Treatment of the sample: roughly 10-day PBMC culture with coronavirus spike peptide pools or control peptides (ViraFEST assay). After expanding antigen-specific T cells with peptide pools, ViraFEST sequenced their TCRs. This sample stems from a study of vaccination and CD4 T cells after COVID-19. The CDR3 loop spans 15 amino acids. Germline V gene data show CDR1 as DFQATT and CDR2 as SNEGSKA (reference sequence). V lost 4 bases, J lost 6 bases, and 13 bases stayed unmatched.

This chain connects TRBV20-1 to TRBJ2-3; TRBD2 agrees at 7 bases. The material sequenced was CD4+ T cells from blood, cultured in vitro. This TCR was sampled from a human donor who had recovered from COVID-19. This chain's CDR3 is CSAKRGTIGTDTQYF. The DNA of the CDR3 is TGCAGTGCTAAACGAGGGACTATTGGAACCGATACGCAGTATTTT.